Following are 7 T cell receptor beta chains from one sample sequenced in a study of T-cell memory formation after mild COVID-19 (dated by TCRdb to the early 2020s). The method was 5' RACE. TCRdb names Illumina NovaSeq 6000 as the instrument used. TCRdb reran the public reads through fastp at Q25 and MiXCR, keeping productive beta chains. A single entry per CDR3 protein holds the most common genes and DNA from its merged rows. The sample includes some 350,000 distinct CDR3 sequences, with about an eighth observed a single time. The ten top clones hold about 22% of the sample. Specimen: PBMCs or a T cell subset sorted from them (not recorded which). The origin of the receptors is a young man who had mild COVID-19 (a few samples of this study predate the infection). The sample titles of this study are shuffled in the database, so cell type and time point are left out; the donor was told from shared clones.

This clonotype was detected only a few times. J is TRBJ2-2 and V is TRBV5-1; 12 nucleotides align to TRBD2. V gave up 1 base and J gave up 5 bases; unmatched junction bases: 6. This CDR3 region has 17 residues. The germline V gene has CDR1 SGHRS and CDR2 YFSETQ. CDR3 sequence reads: CASSLLLAGGPTGELFF. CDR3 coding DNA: TGCGCCAGCAGCTTGCTGCTAGCGGGGGGGCCTACCGGGGAGCTGTTTTTT.

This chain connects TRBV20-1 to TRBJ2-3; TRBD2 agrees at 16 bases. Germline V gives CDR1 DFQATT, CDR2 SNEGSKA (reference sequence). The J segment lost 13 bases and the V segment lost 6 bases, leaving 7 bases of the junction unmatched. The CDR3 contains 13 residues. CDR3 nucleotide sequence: TGCAGTGCAGAAGGGACTAGCGGGGGGGCGGAGTATTTT. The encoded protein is CSAEGTSGGAEYF.

This chain's CDR3 is CASSSGLEETQYF. CDR3 DNA: TGCGCCAGCAGCAGCGGACTGGAAGAGACCCAGTACTTC. The rearrangement links TRBV5-1 to TRBJ2-5, with D possibly matching TRBD2 (5 bases). Germline V gene lookup returns CDR1 SGHRS and CDR2 YFSETQ. V was shortened by 4 bases and J by 3 bases, with 10 bases between the two germline ends. This CDR3 has 13 amino acids.

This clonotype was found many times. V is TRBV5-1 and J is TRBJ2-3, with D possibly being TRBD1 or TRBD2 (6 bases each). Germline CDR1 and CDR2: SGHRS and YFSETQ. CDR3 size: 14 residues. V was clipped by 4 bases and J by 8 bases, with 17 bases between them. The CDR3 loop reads CASSTGDTGVTQYF. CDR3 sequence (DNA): TGCGCCAGCAGCACGGGGGACACCGGCGTTACGCAGTATTTT.

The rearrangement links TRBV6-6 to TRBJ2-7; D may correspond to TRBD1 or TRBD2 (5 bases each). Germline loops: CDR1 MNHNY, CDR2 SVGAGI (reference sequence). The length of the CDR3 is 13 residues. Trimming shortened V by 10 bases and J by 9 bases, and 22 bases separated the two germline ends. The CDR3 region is CATWDRDKGGQYF. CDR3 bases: TGTGCCACCTGGGACCGGGATAAAGGAGGGCAGTACTTC.

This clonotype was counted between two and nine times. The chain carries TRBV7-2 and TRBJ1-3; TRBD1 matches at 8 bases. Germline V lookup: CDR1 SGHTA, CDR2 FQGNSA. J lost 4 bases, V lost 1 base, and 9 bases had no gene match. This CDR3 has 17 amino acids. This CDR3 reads CASSLEPQGARGNTIYF. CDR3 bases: TGTGCCAGCAGCTTAGAACCTCAGGGGGCAAGAGGAAACACCATATATTTT. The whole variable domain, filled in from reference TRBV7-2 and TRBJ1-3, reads GAGVSQSPSNKVTEKGKDVELRCDPISGHTALYWYRQSLGQGLEFLIYFQGNSAPDKSGLPSDRFSAERTGGSVSTLTIQRTQQEDSAVYLCASSLEPQGARGNTIYFGEGSWLTVV.

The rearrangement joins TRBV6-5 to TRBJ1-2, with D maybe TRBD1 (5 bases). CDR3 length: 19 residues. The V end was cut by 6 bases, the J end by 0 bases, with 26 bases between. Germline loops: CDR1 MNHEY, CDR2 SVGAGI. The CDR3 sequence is CASSPAGSADGHTNYGYTF. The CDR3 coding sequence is TGTGCCAGCAGCCCGGCCGGGTCTGCGGACGGACACACTAACTATGGCTACACCTTC.